This is a list of T cell receptor beta chains from one sample in a study of blood T cell repertoires in COVID-19. Generated by immunoSEQ multiplex PCR, the TCRdb table keeps only in-frame clones and is missing some. Of 70,000 or so clones listed, around 76% are singletons. Material: peripheral blood. All receptors derive from a human donor in a cohort sampled during active COVID-19. The CDR3 runs from the conserved cysteine through the conserved F or W. The D gene is left open where the match is weak. Expanded clones are given a class, and other clones once, few, many or no size at all.

j_gene,d_gene,abundance,v_gene,CDR3aa,CDR3nt
TRBJ1-1,.,.,TRBV11-2,CASSLSTGSSGGAFF,TGTGCCAGCAGCCTATCTACAGGGTCTTCAGGAGGAGCTTTCTTT
TRBJ1-3,.,few,TRBV6-6,CASAQMEGSGNTIYF,TGTGCCAGCGCACAGATGGAGGGGTCTGGAAACACCATATATTTT
TRBJ2-7,.,.,TRBV6-5,CASSRDIQPSYEQYF,TGTGCCAGCAGCAGGGACATCCAGCCCTCCTACGAGCAGTACTTC
TRBJ2-1,TRBD2,.,TRBV10-3,CASLAGEYNEQFF,TGTGCCAGTCTAGCGGGGGAGTACAATGAGCAGTTCTTC
TRBJ1-1,.,.,TRBV18,CASSGRVGTEAFF,TGTGCCAGCTCCGGCAGGGTCGGTACTGAAGCTTTCTTT
TRBJ1-5,TRBD1,.,TRBV19,CASVQKLPGQGANQPQHF,TGTGCCAGTGTGCAGAAACTACCGGGACAGGGGGCAAATCAGCCCCAGCATTTT
TRBJ2-5,.,.,TRBV18,CASSHRWGIQETQYF,TGTGCCAGCTCACATCGGTGGGGCATCCAAGAGACCCAGTACTTC
TRBJ2-5,.,.,TRBV7-2,CASSSSRTQETQYF,TGTGCCAGCAGCTCGTCTAGAACCCAAGAGACCCAGTACTTC
TRBJ2-1,.,.,TRBV6-2/TRBV6-3,CASSSAEVTWDNEQFF,TGTGCCAGCAGTTCTGCAGAGGTTACCTGGGACAATGAGCAGTTCTTC
TRBJ1-3,.,.,TRBV6-8,CAPPGRGNTIYF,TGTGCCCCCCCCGGTCGGGGAAACACCATATATTTT
TRBJ1-5,.,.,TRBV23-1,CASSHAGPPQHF,TGCGCCAGCAGTCACGCGGGCCCGCCCCAGCATTTT
TRBJ1-3,.,.,TRBV7-2,CASSLRPGVWDNSGNTIYF,TGTGCCAGCAGCTTAAGGCCAGGGGTATGGGACAACTCTGGAAACACCATATATTTT
TRBJ1-2,.,.,TRBV11-3,CASRTDSSTGGYTF,TGTGCCAGCAGAACGGACAGTTCGACGGGCGGCTACACCTTC
TRBJ1-4,.,.,TRBV7-9,CASSLEEGMGVPTEKLFF,TGTGCCAGCAGCTTAGAGGAGGGAATGGGAGTACCGACGGAAAAACTGTTTTTT
TRBJ2-5,TRBD1,once,TRBV18,CASSPRTGGGQETQYF,TGTGCCAGCTCACCAAGGACAGGGGGTGGCCAAGAGACCCAGTACTTC
TRBJ1-2,.,.,TRBV7-2,CASSLWAGHGYTF,TGTGCCAGCAGCTTATGGGCAGGACACGGCTACACCTTC
TRBJ2-7,.,.,TRBV12-3/TRBV12-4,CASSWRGYEQYF,TGTGCCAGCAGTTGGAGGGGCTACGAGCAGTACTTC
TRBJ2-6,TRBD1,.,TRBV6-6,CASKGQGANVLTF,TGTGCCAGTAAGGGACAGGGGGCCAACGTCCTGACTTTC
TRBJ1-2,TRBD1,.,TRBV3-1/TRBV3-2,CASSLQGAWGGYTF,TGTGCCAGCAGCTTACAGGGGGCCTGGGGCGGCTACACCTTC
TRBJ1-6,.,.,TRBV25-1,CASSEDGERGSPLHF,TGTGCCAGCAGTGAGGACGGGGAGAGAGGTTCACCCCTCCACTTT
TRBJ2-5,TRBD2,.,TRBV3-1/TRBV3-2,CASNPSGGAETQYF,TGTGCCAGCAATCCTAGCGGGGGGGCCGAGACCCAGTACTTC
TRBJ1-1,.,few,TRBV29-1,CSVRRGGPGTEAFF,TGCAGCGTCCGGCGCGGGGGGCCGGGGACTGAAGCTTTCTTT
TRBJ2-7,TRBD1,.,TRBV9,CASSVGQGQVHEQYF,TGTGCCAGCAGCGTAGGACAGGGGCAGGTCCACGAGCAGTACTTC
TRBJ1-2,TRBD1,.,TRBV30,CACLDRDRNGYTF,TGTGCCTGCCTAGACAGGGATAGGAATGGCTACACCTTC
TRBJ1-4,TRBD1,.,TRBV12-3/TRBV12-4,CASSLGQGEKLFF,TGTGCCAGCAGCCTGGGACAGGGTGAAAAACTGTTTTTT
TRBJ2-7,TRBD1,.,TRBV18,CASSRDRGKGFREQYF,TGTGCCAGCTCGCGAGACAGGGGGAAGGGATTTCGGGAGCAGTACTTC
TRBJ2-1,TRBD2,.,TRBV12-5,CASGLVRLAGGARYNEQFF,TGTGCTAGTGGTTTGGTGAGACTAGCGGGGGGGGCCAGGTACAATGAGCAGTTCTTC